This T cell receptor beta chain was profiled in a study of human T cells and chemical hapten exposure (dated by TCRdb to the early 2020s). General notes on the study: Libraries were combined into a pool for sequencing, and differences in TCR yield between samples came mainly from small differences in library volumes within the pool. Peripheral blood TCR repertoire changes were tracked in vivo in alopecia patients during primary and secondary sensitization to the hapten diphenylcyclopropenone (DPC). Each blood RNA sample was used to sequence both TCR alpha and TCR beta chains. On the study overall, not on this receptor specifically: After repeated subsampling, changes were observed in the strength of the expansion versus patch-test correlation and in the threshold at which the correlation became significant. No change with DPC sensitization was found in the number of TCRs above 1 in 1000 frequency, and no evidence of global repertoire structure alterations was found.

Read against the paper, the sample's time point label means: healthy volunteer bleed at 2 weeks. Total RNA was extracted from unfractionated whole blood that had been collected in Tempus Blood RNA tubes. Five healthy volunteers served as TCR sequencing controls and were bled at day 0, 2 weeks and 6 weeks. The library was made by RACE. This sample was sequenced with a NextSeq 500. Library preparation attached unique molecular identifiers to individual cDNA molecules for quantitative, reproducible TCR counting. The authors' pipeline ran thus. Samples had a median of approximately 93,000 TCRs, with a range from about 23,224 to 700,000. The Decombinator software suite was used to annotate the V, J and CDR3 of the TCR reads. To make PS versus PT1 abundance plots, every sample was subsampled to the same number of TCRs (28,000). Expanded TCRs were defined as absent before sensitization and observed at least eight times at the 2-week time point. TCRdb trimmed public reads at Q25 via fastp, called clones via MiXCR and kept in-frame beta chains. Each entry is one CDR3 protein sequence, shown with its most common DNA and genes. None of the V and J calls come from the authors' own analysis; TCRdb made them. The sample data list tens of thousands of distinct CDR3 sequences, and 3.5% to 4.5% of these were observed just once. The biggest ten clones account for roughly 1.6% of the sample.

This clonotype was picked up a small number of times. The clone's antigen remains unknown. The input lacks base qualities; no much larger clone sits a single base away. Counted from cysteine to phenylalanine, this CDR3 has 18 amino acids. Only the CDR3 part of the read is kept: 54 bases, read in frame from the first base. The germline V gene gives CDR1 as LGHNA and CDR2 as YNFKEQ. Relative to germline, V is 0 bases shorter and J is 4 bases shorter, with 20 bases between their ends. Sequenced sample: whole blood. The clonotype comes from a female donor in good health. Some clones in this sample may be carry-over from other donors' samples. The chain employs TRBV4-2 and TRBJ2-3; no confident D gene assignment can be made. CDR3 region: CASSQDRTAEKVADTQYF. Read as DNA, the sequence is TGTGCCAGCAGCCAAGATCGGACCGCGGAGAAGGTCGCAGATACGCAGTATTTT.